The rows below give T cell receptor beta chains drawn from one sample of a study of cytomegalovirus exposure and HLA in healthy donors. The data were produced by immunoSEQ multiplex PCR, yet TCRdb's version contains in-frame clones alone and is incomplete. The sample includes about 100,000 clones, roughly three quarters of them seen just once. Sequencing used PBMCs. The receptors were gathered from a man in his forties or fifties in good health and CMV-seropositive. CDR3s include the opening cysteine and the closing phenylalanine or tryptophan. Each record gives: CDR3 length, V gene, D gene, clone size, J gene, CDR3 protein, CDR3 DNA. D genes are given only for firm matches. Clone size appears in some rows only: once, few, many, or a class for an expanded clone.

cdr3_length: 16; v_call: TRBV5-1; d_call: TRBD1; clone_size: once; j_call: TRBJ1-2; cdr3_aa: CASSRRSGTANYGYTF; cdr3_nt: TGCGCCAGCAGCAGAAGAAGTGGGACAGCTAACTATGGCTACACCTTC
cdr3_length: 13; v_call: TRBV2; d_call: TRBD1; clone_size: NA; j_call: TRBJ2-7; cdr3_aa: CASSVGQGYEQYF; cdr3_nt: TGTGCCAGCAGTGTGGGACAGGGATACGAGCAGTACTTC
cdr3_length: 14; v_call: TRBV30; d_call: TRBD1; clone_size: NA; j_call: TRBJ1-2; cdr3_aa: CAWSVKGTGVGYTF; cdr3_nt: TGTGCCTGGAGTGTAAAAGGGACAGGGGTTGGCTACACCTTC
cdr3_length: 15; v_call: TRBV6-5; d_call: TRBD1; clone_size: NA; j_call: TRBJ1-4; cdr3_aa: CASSTRQGTNEKLFF; cdr3_nt: TGTGCCAGCAGTACACGACAGGGAACTAATGAAAAACTGTTTTTT
cdr3_length: 11; v_call: TRBV29-1; d_call: TRBD1; clone_size: NA; j_call: TRBJ2-3; cdr3_aa: CSVQGGQGQYF; cdr3_nt: TGCAGCGTTCAAGGAGGACAGGGGCAGTATTTT
cdr3_length: 11; v_call: TRBV19; d_call: NA; clone_size: NA; j_call: TRBJ2-1; cdr3_aa: CASEANNEQFF; cdr3_nt: TGTGCCAGTGAAGCGAACAATGAGCAGTTCTTC
cdr3_length: 14; v_call: TRBV30; d_call: TRBD2; clone_size: NA; j_call: TRBJ2-2; cdr3_aa: CAWDPGGVTGELFF; cdr3_nt: TGTGCCTGGGACCCGGGGGGGGTAACCGGGGAGCTGTTTTTT
cdr3_length: 17; v_call: TRBV5-1; d_call: TRBD2; clone_size: NA; j_call: TRBJ2-2; cdr3_aa: CASSQGLAGGNTGELFF; cdr3_nt: TGCGCCAGCAGTCAGGGACTAGCGGGAGGAAACACCGGGGAGCTGTTTTTT
cdr3_length: 16; v_call: TRBV5-4; d_call: TRBD2; clone_size: NA; j_call: TRBJ2-5; cdr3_aa: CASSFGLAGAGETQYF; cdr3_nt: TGTGCCAGCAGCTTTGGGCTAGCGGGAGCCGGGGAGACCCAGTACTTC
cdr3_length: 11; v_call: TRBV29-1; d_call: NA; clone_size: NA; j_call: TRBJ2-1; cdr3_aa: CSDRQGNEQFF; cdr3_nt: TGCAGCGATAGGCAGGGGAATGAGCAGTTCTTC
cdr3_length: 15; v_call: TRBV15; d_call: TRBD2; clone_size: few; j_call: TRBJ2-1; cdr3_aa: CATSLVSGAYNEQFF; cdr3_nt: TGTGCCACCAGCTTGGTTAGCGGGGCCTACAATGAGCAGTTCTTC
cdr3_length: 18; v_call: TRBV28; d_call: TRBD1; clone_size: NA; j_call: TRBJ1-5; cdr3_aa: CATTSSGQGAFSNQPQHF; cdr3_nt: TGTGCCACCACGAGCTCCGGACAGGGGGCCTTTAGCAATCAGCCCCAGCATTTT
cdr3_length: 16; v_call: TRBV5-4; d_call: TRBD2; clone_size: NA; j_call: TRBJ2-5; cdr3_aa: CASSGDRLAGQETQYF; cdr3_nt: TGTGCCAGCAGCGGGGACAGACTAGCGGGACAAGAGACCCAGTACTTC
cdr3_length: 14; v_call: TRBV7-2; d_call: NA; clone_size: NA; j_call: TRBJ2-5; cdr3_aa: CASSPRSGEETQYF; cdr3_nt: TGTGCCAGCAGCCCCCGGTCTGGAGAAGAGACCCAGTACTTC
cdr3_length: 11; v_call: TRBV30; d_call: NA; clone_size: once; j_call: TRBJ2-7; cdr3_aa: CAWSVASLKYF; cdr3_nt: TGTGCCTGGAGTGTAGCTAGCCTAAAGTACTTC
cdr3_length: 12; v_call: TRBV28; d_call: TRBD1; clone_size: many; j_call: TRBJ1-1; cdr3_aa: CATGTANTEAFF; cdr3_nt: TGTGCCACCGGGACAGCGAACACTGAAGCTTTCTTT
cdr3_length: 13; v_call: TRBV5-1; d_call: NA; clone_size: few; j_call: TRBJ1-1; cdr3_aa: CASGGWRDTEAFF; cdr3_nt: TGCGCCAGTGGGGGATGGAGGGACACTGAAGCTTTCTTT
cdr3_length: 14; v_call: TRBV28; d_call: NA; clone_size: few; j_call: TRBJ1-1; cdr3_aa: CASSLGGVGTEAFF; cdr3_nt: TGTGCCAGCAGTTTGGGGGGGGTAGGAACTGAAGCTTTCTTT
cdr3_length: 14; v_call: TRBV18; d_call: TRBD1; clone_size: few; j_call: TRBJ2-5; cdr3_aa: CASSLGQAQETQYF; cdr3_nt: TGTGCCAGCTCACTCGGACAGGCCCAAGAGACCCAGTACTTC
cdr3_length: 16; v_call: TRBV5-6; d_call: NA; clone_size: NA; j_call: TRBJ2-5; cdr3_aa: CASSGNQGLLQETQYF; cdr3_nt: TGTGCCAGCAGCGGGAACCAGGGACTCCTCCAAGAGACCCAGTACTTC
cdr3_length: 14; v_call: TRBV2; d_call: TRBD2; clone_size: NA; j_call: TRBJ2-1; cdr3_aa: CASSEGLAGSEQFF; cdr3_nt: TGTGCCAGCAGTGAAGGACTAGCGGGGAGTGAGCAGTTCTTC
cdr3_length: 16; v_call: TRBV30; d_call: TRBD2; clone_size: once; j_call: TRBJ2-3; cdr3_aa: CAQIPLAGYGADTQYF; cdr3_nt: TGTGCCCAAATTCCGCTAGCGGGATATGGGGCAGATACGCAGTATTTT
cdr3_length: 17; v_call: TRBV28; d_call: TRBD2; clone_size: NA; j_call: TRBJ2-5; cdr3_aa: CASSRTPTLAGGETQYF; cdr3_nt: TGTGCCAGCAGTCGGACACCAACTCTAGCGGGAGGCGAGACCCAGTACTTC
cdr3_length: 16; v_call: TRBV7-6; d_call: NA; clone_size: few; j_call: TRBJ1-2; cdr3_aa: CASSRQPPCRWYGYTF; cdr3_nt: TGTGCCAGCAGCCGACAACCCCCATGTCGCTGGTATGGCTACACCTTC
cdr3_length: 14; v_call: TRBV7-2; d_call: NA; clone_size: NA; j_call: TRBJ2-7; cdr3_aa: CASSAAQGSYEQYF; cdr3_nt: TGTGCCAGCAGCGCCGCACAGGGTTCCTACGAGCAGTACTTC
cdr3_length: 15; v_call: TRBV6-6; d_call: NA; clone_size: few; j_call: TRBJ1-3; cdr3_aa: CASSYGGEEGNTIYF; cdr3_nt: TGTGCCAGCAGTTATGGGGGGGAAGAAGGAAACACCATATATTTT
cdr3_length: 14; v_call: TRBV7-3; d_call: NA; clone_size: few; j_call: TRBJ2-2; cdr3_aa: CASSSRGVSGELFF; cdr3_nt: TGTGCCAGCAGCTCAAGGGGCGTCTCCGGGGAGCTGTTTTTT
cdr3_length: 13; v_call: TRBV9; d_call: NA; clone_size: NA; j_call: TRBJ2-1; cdr3_aa: CASSALISNEQFF; cdr3_nt: TGTGCCAGCAGCGCCTTAATTTCCAATGAGCAGTTCTTC
cdr3_length: 12; v_call: TRBV11-3; d_call: TRBD1; clone_size: NA; j_call: TRBJ1-1; cdr3_aa: CASSQGGLEAFF; cdr3_nt: TGTGCCAGCAGTCAGGGGGGCCTTGAAGCTTTCTTT
cdr3_length: 18; v_call: TRBV7-2; d_call: TRBD2; clone_size: few; j_call: TRBJ2-1; cdr3_aa: CASSLKSSGHSSYNEQFF; cdr3_nt: TGTGCCAGCAGCTTAAAATCTAGCGGGCACAGCTCCTACAATGAGCAGTTCTTC
cdr3_length: 14; v_call: TRBV5-1; d_call: NA; clone_size: few; j_call: TRBJ2-1; cdr3_aa: CASSGGTAYNEQFF; cdr3_nt: TGCGCCAGCAGCGGCGGGACAGCCTACAATGAGCAGTTCTTC
cdr3_length: 18; v_call: TRBV4-1; d_call: TRBD2; clone_size: NA; j_call: TRBJ2-3; cdr3_aa: CASSQDIQGSGGTDTQYF; cdr3_nt: TGCGCCAGCAGCCAAGATATCCAGGGTAGCGGGGGGACAGATACGCAGTATTTT
cdr3_length: 14; v_call: TRBV7-9; d_call: NA; clone_size: NA; j_call: TRBJ1-1; cdr3_aa: CASSLETGDTEAFF; cdr3_nt: TGTGCCAGCAGCTTAGAAACGGGGGACACTGAAGCTTTCTTT
cdr3_length: 15; v_call: TRBV21-1; d_call: NA; clone_size: NA; j_call: TRBJ1-2; cdr3_aa: CASSKATGLVYGYTF; cdr3_nt: TGTGCCAGCAGCAAAGCGACAGGACTAGTATACGGCTACACCTTC
cdr3_length: 16; v_call: TRBV4-2; d_call: NA; clone_size: few; j_call: TRBJ2-1; cdr3_aa: CASSQVSGNSYNEQFF; cdr3_nt: TGTGCCAGCAGCCAAGTGTCCGGGAACTCCTACAATGAGCAGTTCTTC
cdr3_length: 12; v_call: TRBV29-1; d_call: NA; clone_size: NA; j_call: TRBJ2-2; cdr3_aa: CSVGLGTGELFF; cdr3_nt: TGCAGCGTTGGACTAGGGACCGGGGAGCTGTTTTTT